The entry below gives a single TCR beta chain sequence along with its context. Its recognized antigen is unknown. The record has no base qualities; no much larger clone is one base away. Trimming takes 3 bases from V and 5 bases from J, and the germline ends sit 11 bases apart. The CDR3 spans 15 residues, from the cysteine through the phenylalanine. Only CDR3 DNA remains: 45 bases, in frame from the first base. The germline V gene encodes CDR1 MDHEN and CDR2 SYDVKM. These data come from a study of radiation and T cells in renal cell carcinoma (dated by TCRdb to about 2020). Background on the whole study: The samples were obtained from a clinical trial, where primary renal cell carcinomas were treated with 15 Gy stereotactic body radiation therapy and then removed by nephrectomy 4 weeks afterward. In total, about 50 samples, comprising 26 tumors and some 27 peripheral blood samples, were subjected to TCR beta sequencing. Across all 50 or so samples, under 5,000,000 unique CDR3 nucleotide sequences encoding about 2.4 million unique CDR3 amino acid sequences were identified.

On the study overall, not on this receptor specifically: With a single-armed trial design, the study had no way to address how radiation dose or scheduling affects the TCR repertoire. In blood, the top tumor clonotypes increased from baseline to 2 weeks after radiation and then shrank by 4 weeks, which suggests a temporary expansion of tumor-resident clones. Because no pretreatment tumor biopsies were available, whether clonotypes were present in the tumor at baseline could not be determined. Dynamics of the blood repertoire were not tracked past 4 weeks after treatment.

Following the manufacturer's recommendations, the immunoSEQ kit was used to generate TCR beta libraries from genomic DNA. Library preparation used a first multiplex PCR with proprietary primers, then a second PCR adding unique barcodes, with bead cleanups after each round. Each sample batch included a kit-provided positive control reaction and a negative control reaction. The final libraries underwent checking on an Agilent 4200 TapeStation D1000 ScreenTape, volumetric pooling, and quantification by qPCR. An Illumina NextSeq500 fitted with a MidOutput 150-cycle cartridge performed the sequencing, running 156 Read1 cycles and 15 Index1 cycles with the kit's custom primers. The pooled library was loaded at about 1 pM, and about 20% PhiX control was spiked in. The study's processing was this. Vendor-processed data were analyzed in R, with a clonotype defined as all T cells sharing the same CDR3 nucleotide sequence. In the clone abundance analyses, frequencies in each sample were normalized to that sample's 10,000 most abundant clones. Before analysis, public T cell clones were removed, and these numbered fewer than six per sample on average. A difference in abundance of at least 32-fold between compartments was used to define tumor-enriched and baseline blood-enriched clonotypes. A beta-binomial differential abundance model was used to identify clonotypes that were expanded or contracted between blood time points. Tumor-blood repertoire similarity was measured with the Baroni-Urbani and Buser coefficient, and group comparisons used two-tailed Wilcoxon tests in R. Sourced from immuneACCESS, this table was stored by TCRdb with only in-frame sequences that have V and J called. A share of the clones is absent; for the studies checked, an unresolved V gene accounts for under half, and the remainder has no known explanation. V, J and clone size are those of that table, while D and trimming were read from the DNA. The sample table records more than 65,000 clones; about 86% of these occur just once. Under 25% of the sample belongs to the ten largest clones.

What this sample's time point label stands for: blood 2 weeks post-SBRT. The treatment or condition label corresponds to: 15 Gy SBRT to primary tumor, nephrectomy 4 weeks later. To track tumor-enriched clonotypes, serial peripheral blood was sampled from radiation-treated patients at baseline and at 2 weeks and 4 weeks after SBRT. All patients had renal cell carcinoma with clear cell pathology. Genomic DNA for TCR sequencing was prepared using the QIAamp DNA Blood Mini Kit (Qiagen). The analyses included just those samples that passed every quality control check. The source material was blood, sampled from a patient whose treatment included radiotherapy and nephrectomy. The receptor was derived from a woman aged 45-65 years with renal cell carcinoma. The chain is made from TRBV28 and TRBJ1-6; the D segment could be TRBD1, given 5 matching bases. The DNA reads TGTGCCAGCAGTTTTGGCCGGGACCATAATTCACCCCTCCACTTT. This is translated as CASSFGRDHNSPLHF.